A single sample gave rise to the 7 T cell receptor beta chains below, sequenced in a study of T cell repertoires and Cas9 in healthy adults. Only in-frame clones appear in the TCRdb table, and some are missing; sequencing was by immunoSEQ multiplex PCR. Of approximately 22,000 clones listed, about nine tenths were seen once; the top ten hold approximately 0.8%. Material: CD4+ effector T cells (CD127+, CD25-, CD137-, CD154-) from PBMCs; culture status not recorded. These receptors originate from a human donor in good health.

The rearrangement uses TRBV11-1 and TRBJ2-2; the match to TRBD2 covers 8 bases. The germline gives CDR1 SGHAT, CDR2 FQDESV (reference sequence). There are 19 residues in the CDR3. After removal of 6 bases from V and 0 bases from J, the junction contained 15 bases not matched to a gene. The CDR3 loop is CASRPAGGQYAANTGELFF. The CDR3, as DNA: TGTGCCAGCAGACCGGCGGGGGGCCAATACGCGGCGAACACCGGGGAGCTGTTTTTT.

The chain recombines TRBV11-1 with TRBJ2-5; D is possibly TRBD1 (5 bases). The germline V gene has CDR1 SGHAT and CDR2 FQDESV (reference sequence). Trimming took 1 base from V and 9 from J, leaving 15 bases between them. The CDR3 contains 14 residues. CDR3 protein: CASSLVGASPAQYF. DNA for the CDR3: TGTGCCAGCAGCTTAGTAGGGGCGTCACCGGCCCAGTACTTC. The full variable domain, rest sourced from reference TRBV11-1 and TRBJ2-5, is EAEVAQSPRYKITEKSQAVAFWCDPISGHATLYWYRQILGQGPELLVQFQDESVVDDSQLPKDRFSAERLKGVDSTLKIQPAELGDSAMYLCASSLVGASPAQYFGPGTRLLVL.

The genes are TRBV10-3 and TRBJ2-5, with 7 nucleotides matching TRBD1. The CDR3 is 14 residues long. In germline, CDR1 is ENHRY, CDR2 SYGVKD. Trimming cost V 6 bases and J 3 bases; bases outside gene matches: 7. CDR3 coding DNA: TGTGCCATCAGCAGAAACCAGGGGGAAGAGACCCAGTACTTC. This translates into CAISRNQGEETQYF.

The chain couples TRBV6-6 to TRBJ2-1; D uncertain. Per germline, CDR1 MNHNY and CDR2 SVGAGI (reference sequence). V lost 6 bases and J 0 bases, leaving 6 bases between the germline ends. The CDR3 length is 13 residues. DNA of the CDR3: TGTGCCAGCAGCCGCAGCTCCTACAATGAGCAGTTCTTC. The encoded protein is CASSRSSYNEQFF.

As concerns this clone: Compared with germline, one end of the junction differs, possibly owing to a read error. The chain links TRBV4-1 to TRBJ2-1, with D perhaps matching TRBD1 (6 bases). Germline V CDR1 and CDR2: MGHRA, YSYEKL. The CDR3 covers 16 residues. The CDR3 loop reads CASGQDPGERFHEQFF. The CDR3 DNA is TGCGCCAGCGGCCAAGATCCAGGGGAGAGGTTCCATGAGCAGTTCTTC.

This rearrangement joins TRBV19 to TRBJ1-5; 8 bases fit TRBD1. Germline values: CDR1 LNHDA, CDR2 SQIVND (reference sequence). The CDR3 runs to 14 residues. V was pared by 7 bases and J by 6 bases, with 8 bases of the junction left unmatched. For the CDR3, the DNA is TGTGCCAGTACCGCGAGACAGGGGACTCAGCCCCAGCATTTT. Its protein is CASTARQGTQPQHF.

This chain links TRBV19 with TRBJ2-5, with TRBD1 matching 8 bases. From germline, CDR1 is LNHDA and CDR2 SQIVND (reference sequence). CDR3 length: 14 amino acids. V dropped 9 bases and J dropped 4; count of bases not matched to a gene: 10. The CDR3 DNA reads TGTGCCAGCACCCGGACAGGGCGTGTAGAGACCCAGTACTTC. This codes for CASTRTGRVETQYF.